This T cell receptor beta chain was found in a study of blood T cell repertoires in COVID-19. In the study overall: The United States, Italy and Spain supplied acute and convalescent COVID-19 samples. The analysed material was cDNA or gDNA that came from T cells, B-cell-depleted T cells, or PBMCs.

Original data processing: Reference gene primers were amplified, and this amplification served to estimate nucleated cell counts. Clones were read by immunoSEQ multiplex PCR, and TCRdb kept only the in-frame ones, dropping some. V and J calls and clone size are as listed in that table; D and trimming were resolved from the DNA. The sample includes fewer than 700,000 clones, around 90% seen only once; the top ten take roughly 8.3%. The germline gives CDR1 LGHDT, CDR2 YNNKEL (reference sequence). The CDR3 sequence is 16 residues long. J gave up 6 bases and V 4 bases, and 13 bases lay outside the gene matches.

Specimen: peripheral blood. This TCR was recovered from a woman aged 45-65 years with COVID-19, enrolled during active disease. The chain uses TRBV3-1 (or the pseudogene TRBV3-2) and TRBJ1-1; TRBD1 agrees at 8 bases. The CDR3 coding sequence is TGTGCCAGCAGCCCCATCTTTAGACAGGGGACGGCTGAAGCTTTCTTT. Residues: CASSPIFRQGTAEAFF.